This TCR beta chain was obtained from a study of cytomegalovirus exposure and HLA in healthy donors. Whole-study context: Unique TCRs numbering some 80 million, obtained from HLA-typed donors, made up an early data release.

The PCR employed 60 Vbeta primers together with 13 Jbeta primers. Sequencing was performed with immunoSEQ multiplex PCR; in TCRdb, only in-frame clones are kept and a portion is missing. The repertoire includes roughly 160,000 clones, 80% of them detected once, and more than 9.5% sits in the top ten. Comments on this clone: Its target is not known.

Germline CDR1 LNHNV, CDR2 YYDKDF (reference sequence). Trimming removed 5 bases from V and 3 bases from J, with 14 bases in between. The CDR3 length is 15 residues. Findings and caveats of the study: Among TCR beta chains, those listed as cytomegalovirus-associated numbered some 160. TCR beta V segments were, for the most part, productive about 87% or about 30% of the time in an earlier analysis. A likely sequencing artifact accounted for one observed cluster of highly shared sequence variants.

The material sequenced was PBMCs. The receptor comes from a man younger than 30 in good health and CMV-seropositive. The chain is built from TRBV15 and TRBJ2-1; D is undetermined. CDR3 coding DNA: TGTGCCACCAGCTTCGACCCTAGAGGCTACAATGAGCAGTTCTTC. This gives the protein CATSFDPRGYNEQFF.